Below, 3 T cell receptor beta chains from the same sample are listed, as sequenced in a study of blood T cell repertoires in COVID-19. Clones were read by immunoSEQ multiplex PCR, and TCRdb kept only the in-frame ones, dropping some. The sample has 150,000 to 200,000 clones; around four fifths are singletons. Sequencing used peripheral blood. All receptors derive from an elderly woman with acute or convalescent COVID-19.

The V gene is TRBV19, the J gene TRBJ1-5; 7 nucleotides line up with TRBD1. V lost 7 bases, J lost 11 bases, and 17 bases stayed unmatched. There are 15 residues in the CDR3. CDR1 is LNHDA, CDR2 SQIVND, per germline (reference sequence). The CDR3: CASTPSRGTSAAQHF. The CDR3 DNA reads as TGTGCCAGTACCCCGTCCAGGGGGACATCAGCGGCCCAGCATTTT.

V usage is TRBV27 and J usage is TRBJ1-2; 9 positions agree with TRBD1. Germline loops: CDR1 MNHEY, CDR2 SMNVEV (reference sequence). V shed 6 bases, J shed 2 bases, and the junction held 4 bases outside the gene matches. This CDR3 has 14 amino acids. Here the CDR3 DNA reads TGTGCCAGCAGGCCCGGACAGGGGAACTATGGCTACACCTTC. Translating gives CASRPGQGNYGYTF.

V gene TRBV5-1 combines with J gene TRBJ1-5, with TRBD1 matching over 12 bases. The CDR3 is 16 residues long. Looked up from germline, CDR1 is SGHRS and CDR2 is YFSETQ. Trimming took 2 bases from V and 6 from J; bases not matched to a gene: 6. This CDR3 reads CASSFGTGGYIQPQHF. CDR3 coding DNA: TGCGCCAGCAGCTTTGGGACAGGGGGCTATATTCAGCCCCAGCATTTT.